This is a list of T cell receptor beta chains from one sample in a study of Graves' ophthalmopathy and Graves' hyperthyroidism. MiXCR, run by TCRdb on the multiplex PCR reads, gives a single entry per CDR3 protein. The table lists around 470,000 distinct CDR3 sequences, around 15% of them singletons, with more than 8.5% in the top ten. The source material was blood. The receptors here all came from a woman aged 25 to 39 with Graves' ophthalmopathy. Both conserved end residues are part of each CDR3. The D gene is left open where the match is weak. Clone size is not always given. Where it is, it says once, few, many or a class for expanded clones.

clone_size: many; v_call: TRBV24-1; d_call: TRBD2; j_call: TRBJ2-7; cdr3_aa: CATSENGRAGVNEQYF; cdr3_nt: TGTGCCACCAGTGAGAATGGAAGAGCGGGAGTTAACGAGCAGTACTTC
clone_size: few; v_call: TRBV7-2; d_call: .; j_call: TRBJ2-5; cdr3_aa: CASSSRMQGTQYF; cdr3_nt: TGTGCCAGCAGCTCTCGGATGCAGGGGACCCAGTACTTC
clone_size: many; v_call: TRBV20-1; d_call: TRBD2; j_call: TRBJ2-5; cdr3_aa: CSARDQGLAGSQETQYF; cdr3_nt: TGCAGTGCTAGAGATCAGGGACTAGCGGGTTCCCAAGAGACCCAGTACTTC
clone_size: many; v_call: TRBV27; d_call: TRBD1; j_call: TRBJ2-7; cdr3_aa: CASSLGTGSEQYF; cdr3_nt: TGTGCCAGCAGTTTAGGGACAGGGAGCGAGCAGTACTTC
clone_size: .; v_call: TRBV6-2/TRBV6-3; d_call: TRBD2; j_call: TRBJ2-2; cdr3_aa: CASSRLAGIAGELFF; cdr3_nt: TGTGCCAGCTCTAGACTAGCGGGGATCGCCGGGGAGCTGTTTTTT
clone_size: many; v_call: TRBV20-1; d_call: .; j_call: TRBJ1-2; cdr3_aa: CSARDHGTGDYGYTF; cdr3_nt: TGCAGTGCTAGAGATCATGGAACGGGAGACTATGGCTACACCTTC
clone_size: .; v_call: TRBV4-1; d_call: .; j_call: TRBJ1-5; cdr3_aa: CASSQDGSRGLGQPQHF; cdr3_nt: TGCGCCAGCAGCCAAGACGGGTCACGGGGGTTAGGTCAGCCCCAGCATTTT
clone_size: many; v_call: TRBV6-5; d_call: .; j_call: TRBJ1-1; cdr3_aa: CASSYNTGMNTEAFF; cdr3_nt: TGTGCCAGCAGTTACAATACAGGGATGAACACTGAAGCTTTCTTT
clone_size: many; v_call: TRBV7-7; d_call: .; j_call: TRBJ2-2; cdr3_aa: CASSLEATGELFF; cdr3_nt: TGTGCTAGCAGCTTAGAAGCGACCGGGGAGCTGTTTTTT
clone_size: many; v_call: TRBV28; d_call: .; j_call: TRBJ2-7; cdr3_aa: CASRGGERLGYEQYF; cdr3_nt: TGTGCCAGCCGAGGAGGAGAGCGGCTTGGCTACGAGCAGTACTTC
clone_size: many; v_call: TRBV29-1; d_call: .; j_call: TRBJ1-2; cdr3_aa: CSVEQDYGYTF; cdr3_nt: TGCAGCGTTGAACAGGACTATGGCTACACCTTC
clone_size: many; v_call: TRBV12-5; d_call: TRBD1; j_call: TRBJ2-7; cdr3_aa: CASGLVRHRGKYEQYF; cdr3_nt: TGTGCTAGTGGTTTGGTACGTCACAGGGGGAAGTACGAGCAGTACTTC
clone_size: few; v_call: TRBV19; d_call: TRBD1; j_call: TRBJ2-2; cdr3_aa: CASSIQGQGAAGELFF; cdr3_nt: TGTGCCAGTAGTATTCAGGGACAGGGTGCAGCCGGGGAGCTGTTTTTT
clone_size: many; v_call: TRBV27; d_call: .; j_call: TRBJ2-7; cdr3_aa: CASSSLDSPYEQYF; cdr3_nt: TGTGCCAGCAGTTCCCTAGACAGCCCCTACGAGCAGTACTTC
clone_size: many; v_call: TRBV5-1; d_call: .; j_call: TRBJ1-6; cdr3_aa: CASSLMWFAPLHF; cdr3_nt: TGCGCCAGCAGCTTGATGTGGTTCGCACCCCTCCACTTT
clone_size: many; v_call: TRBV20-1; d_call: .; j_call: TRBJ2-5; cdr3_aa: CSARMGQETQYF; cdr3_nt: TGCAGTGCTAGGATGGGTCAAGAGACCCAGTACTTC
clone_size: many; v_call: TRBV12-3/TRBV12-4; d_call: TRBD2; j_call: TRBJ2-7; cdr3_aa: CASSTSRTSGKQYF; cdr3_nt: TGTGCCAGCAGTACCTCCAGGACTAGCGGAAAGCAGTACTTC
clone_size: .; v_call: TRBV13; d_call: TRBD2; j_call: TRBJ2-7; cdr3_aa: CASSSGLAGRDGYEQYF; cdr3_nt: TGTGCCAGCAGCTCGGGACTAGCGGGAAGAGACGGCTACGAGCAGTACTTC
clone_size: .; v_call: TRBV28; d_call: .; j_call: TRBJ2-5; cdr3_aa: CASSKKGYQYF; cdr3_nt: TGTGCCAGCAGTAAAAAGGGTTACCAGTACTTC
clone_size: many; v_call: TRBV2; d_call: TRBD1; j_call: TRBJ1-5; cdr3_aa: CASNLVTGQPQHF; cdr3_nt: TGTGCCAGCAACCTTGTGACAGGGCAGCCCCAGCATTTT
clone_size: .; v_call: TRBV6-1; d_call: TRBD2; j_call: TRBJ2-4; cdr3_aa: CASRPLAGAKNIQYF; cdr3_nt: TGTGCCAGCAGGCCACTAGCGGGGGCCAAAAACATTCAGTACTTC
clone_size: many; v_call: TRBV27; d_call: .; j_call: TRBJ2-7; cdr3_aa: CASSQQRDISYEQYF; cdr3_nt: TGTGCCAGCAGCCAACAGCGCGACATCTCCTACGAGCAGTACTTC
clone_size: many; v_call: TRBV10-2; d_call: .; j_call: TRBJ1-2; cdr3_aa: CASSGSDSHRGYTF; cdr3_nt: TGCGCCAGCAGTGGGTCAGACTCCCATCGGGGCTACACCTTC
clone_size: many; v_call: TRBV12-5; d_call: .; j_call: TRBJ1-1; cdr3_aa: CASGRDGYEAFF; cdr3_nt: TGTGCTAGTGGACGCGACGGATACGAAGCTTTCTTT
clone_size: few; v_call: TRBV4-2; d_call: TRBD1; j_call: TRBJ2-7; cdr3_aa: CASSQAPHRGEQYF; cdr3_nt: TGTGCCAGCAGCCAAGCCCCCCACAGGGGCGAGCAGTACTTC
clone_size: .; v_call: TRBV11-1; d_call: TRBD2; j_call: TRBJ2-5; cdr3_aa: CASSLYRTSGSGETQYF; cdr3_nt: TGTGCCAGCAGCTTATACCGGACTAGCGGGAGTGGGGAGACCCAGTACTTC
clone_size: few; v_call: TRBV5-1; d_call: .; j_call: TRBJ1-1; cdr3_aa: CASSPSRGGRRMNTEAFF; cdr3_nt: TGCGCCAGCAGCCCATCGAGAGGGGGTCGTCGGATGAACACTGAAGCTTTCTTT
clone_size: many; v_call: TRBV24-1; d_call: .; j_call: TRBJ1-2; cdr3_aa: CATSRANYGYTF; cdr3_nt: TGTGCCACCAGCAGAGCTAACTATGGCTACACCTTC
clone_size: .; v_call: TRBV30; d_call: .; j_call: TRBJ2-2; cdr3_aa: CAWKRGSFTGELFF; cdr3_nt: TGTGCCTGGAAAAGGGGGTCTTTCACCGGGGAGCTGTTTTTT
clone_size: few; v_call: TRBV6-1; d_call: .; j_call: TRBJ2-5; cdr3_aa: CATLGSGEWWQTQYF; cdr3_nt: TGTGCCACCCTGGGGAGCGGAGAGTGGTGGCAGACCCAGTACTTC
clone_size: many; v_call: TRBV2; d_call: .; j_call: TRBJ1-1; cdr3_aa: CASSDTEAFF; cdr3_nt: TGTGCCAGCAGTGACACTGAAGCTTTCTTT
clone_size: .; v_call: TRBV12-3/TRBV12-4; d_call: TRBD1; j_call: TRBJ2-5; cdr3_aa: CATRDRQETQYF; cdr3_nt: TGTGCCACCAGGGACAGACAAGAGACCCAGTACTTC
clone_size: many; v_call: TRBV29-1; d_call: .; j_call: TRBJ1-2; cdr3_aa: CSVEDRVGEVFYGYTF; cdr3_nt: TGCAGCGTTGAAGATCGTGTGGGGGAGGTTTTTTATGGCTACACCTTC
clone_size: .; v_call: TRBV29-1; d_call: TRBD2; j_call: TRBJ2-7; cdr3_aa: CSALLAGNYEQYF; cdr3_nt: TGCAGCGCACTACTAGCGGGCAACTACGAGCAGTACTTC
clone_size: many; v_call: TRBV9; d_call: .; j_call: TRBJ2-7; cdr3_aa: CASSVVTACEQYF; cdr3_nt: TGTGCCAGCAGCGTAGTAACAGCCTGCGAGCAGTACTTC
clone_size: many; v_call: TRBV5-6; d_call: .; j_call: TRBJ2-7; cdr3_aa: CASSLGHILEQYF; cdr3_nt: TGTGCCAGCAGCTTGGGACATATCCTGGAGCAGTACTTC
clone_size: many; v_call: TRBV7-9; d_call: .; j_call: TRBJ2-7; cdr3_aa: CASSSLRSSSYEQYF; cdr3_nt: TGTGCCAGCAGCTCACTCCGCAGCAGCTCCTACGAGCAGTACTTC